The next 20 T cell receptor beta chains were all read from a single sample in a study of blood T cells in healthy people across ages. For the second PCR, which ran for 7 to 11 cycles, a sample-barcoded 5' primer and a J-beta primer mix were used. TCRdb reprocessed the 5' RACE reads with MiXCR, giving one entry per CDR3 protein. The table has around 1.1 million distinct CDR3 sequences, roughly two fifths seen once; the top ten hold 13%. Input material: blood. The source of these receptors is a man aged 18 to 29 in good health.

In the case of this clonotype: At one boundary the junction diverges from the germline segment, which might be a read error. CDR3 nucleotide sequence: TGTACCAGCGCGCCTAGCGGGGGGGCTCCCATACTTACCTACGAGCAGTACTTC. This gives the protein CTSAPSGGAPILTYEQYF. The rearrangement uses TRBV4-2 and TRBJ2-7, with 12 positions matching TRBD2. In germline, CDR1 is LGHNA, CDR2 YNFKEQ. The CDR3 totals 18 residues.

There are many counts of this clonotype. The J gene is TRBJ2-7, the V gene TRBV7-9, with 7 bases fitting TRBD1. With 3 bases clipped from V and 2 bases from J, the junction kept 4 bases outside the gene matches. The CDR3 spans 14 residues. Germline CDR1 and CDR2: SEHNR and FQNEAQ (reference sequence). The CDR3 region has the DNA TGTGCCAGCAGCTTTGTAGGGGGCGCCTACGAGCAGTACTTC. Amino acids: CASSFVGGAYEQYF. The full variable domain, its missing parts supplied by reference TRBV7-9 and TRBJ2-7, is DTGVSQNPRHKITKRGQNVTFRCDPISEHNRLYWYRQTLGQGPEFLTYFQNEAQLEKSRLLSDRFSAERPKGSFSTLEIQRTEQGDSAMYLCASSFVGGAYEQYFGPGTRLTVT.

This chain uses TRBV25-1 with TRBJ1-5; no clear D. V lost 7 bases, J lost 3 bases, and 19 bases lay in between. The germline V gene encodes CDR1 MGHDK and CDR2 SYGVNS. The CDR3 covers 16 residues. CDR3 nucleotides: TGTGCCAGCACTGACCCAGAGGCAGGAAACAATCAGCCCCAGCATTTT. As protein: CASTDPEAGNNQPQHF.

This chain connects TRBV7-2 to TRBJ2-1; the D gene is possibly TRBD1 (7 bases). V was shortened by 0 bases and J by 4 bases, with 10 bases between the two germline ends. The CDR3 is 15 amino acids. Germline CDR1 reads SGHTA; CDR2 reads FQGNSA. CDR3 DNA: TGTGCCAGCAGCTTAGCGGCGGGACAGTACAATGAGCAGTTCTTC. It codes for CASSLAAGQYNEQFF.

The chain couples TRBV9 to TRBJ2-2; 15 bases map to TRBD2. This CDR3 has 18 residues. The germline gives CDR1 SGDLS, CDR2 YYNGEE. J gave up 4 bases and V 1 base, and 5 bases lay outside the gene matches. Here the CDR3 DNA reads TGTGCCAGCAGCGTACGGACTAGCGGGGGGGCAGGCACCGGGGAGCTGTTTTTT. Protein sequence: CASSVRTSGGAGTGELFF.

The rearrangement uses TRBV20-1 and TRBJ1-4, with D tentatively TRBD1 (5 bases). The CDR3 has 13 amino acids. The germline V gene encodes CDR1 DFQATT and CDR2 SNEGSKA (reference sequence). The V end lost 4 bases, the J end lost 10 bases, and 16 bases lay between the germline ends. The CDR3 nucleotides read TGCAGTGCTACCATCCAGGGCGAGGGAAAACTGTTTTTT. As protein: CSATIQGEGKLFF.

This clonotype was counted at least ten times. V is TRBV12-3 or TRBV12-4 and J is TRBJ2-6; D may match TRBD1 or TRBD2 (5 bases each). Between the trimmed V and J ends, which lost 1 base and 2 bases, there was a span of 15 bases. The CDR3 has 18 residues. The DNA of the CDR3 is TGTGCCAGCAGTTTAGTCCAGGGAGATTTAGCTGGGGCCAACGTCCTGACTTTC. Protein product: CASSLVQGDLAGANVLTF.

This clonotype was counted at least ten times. The gene calls are TRBV2 and TRBJ2-1, with TRBD1 identical over 8 bases. The CDR3 runs 15 residues. Germline assignment: CDR1 SNHLY and CDR2 FYNNEI. After removal of 5 bases from V and 3 bases from J, the junction contained 6 bases not matched to a gene. CDR3 sequence reads: CASSRTGLDYNEQFF. CDR3 sequence (DNA): TGTGCCAGCAGTAGGACAGGGCTTGACTACAATGAGCAGTTCTTC. Using reference TRBV2 and TRBJ2-1 for the parts outside the CDR3, the full variable domain is EPEVTQTPSHQVTQMGQEVILRCVPISNHLYFYWYRQILGQKVEFLVSFYNNEISEKSEIFDDQFSVERPDGSNFTLKIRSTKLEDSAMYFCASSRTGLDYNEQFFGPGTRLTVL.

The V call is TRBV11-2, the J call TRBJ2-5; D remains ambiguous. V was pared by 6 bases and J by 4 bases, with 12 bases between. Per the germline V gene, CDR1 is SGHAT and CDR2 is FQNNGV. The CDR3 runs 13 residues. The CDR3 DNA is TGTGCCAGCAGTTCGGACCCCGGAGAGACCCAGTACTTC. Translating it yields CASSSDPGETQYF.

V is TRBV20-1 and J is TRBJ1-5, with D hard to call. The CDR3 is 14 residues long. CDR1 is DFQATT and CDR2 is SNEGSKA in the germline V gene (reference sequence). With 2 bases removed from V and 2 bases from J, the gap between germline ends came to 10 bases. CDR3: CSARSPVGNQPQHF. The CDR3 DNA reads as TGCAGTGCTAGATCCCCAGTTGGCAATCAGCCCCAGCATTTT.

Of note for this clonotype: The junction departs from the called germline gene at one end, perhaps through a read error. The chain is built from TRBV10-3 and TRBJ2-5; a possible D gene is TRBD1 (6 bases). Germline V lookup: CDR1 ENHRY, CDR2 SYGVKD. The length of the CDR3 is 16 residues. CDR3 protein: CAVSDTTTGQGETQYF. The CDR3 nucleotides are TGTGCCGTCAGTGATACAACTACAGGGCAGGGGGAGACCCAGTACTTC.

V is TRBV19 and J is TRBJ1-1; 7 bases line up with TRBD1. V lost 6 bases, J lost 0 bases, and 7 bases stayed unmatched. This CDR3 comprises 15 residues. The germline CDR1 and CDR2 sequences are LNHDA and SQIVND (reference sequence). CDR3 amino acids: CASSRGGQMNTEAFF. DNA of the CDR3: TGTGCCAGTAGCAGGGGGGGACAGATGAACACTGAAGCTTTCTTT.

The sample holds a few counts of this clonotype. J is TRBJ1-6 and V is TRBV4-1; D remains unclear. CDR3 length: 16 amino acids. V was cut by 0 bases and J by 7 bases, with 13 bases left in between. Germline V gene data show CDR1 as MGHRA and CDR2 as YSYEKL. The CDR3 nucleotides are TGCGCCAGCAGCCAAGAAAGTTGGACGGACAATTCACCCCTCCACTTT. Protein product: CASSQESWTDNSPLHF.

As regards this clonotype: A read error may account for a junction end that differs from germline. CDR3: CAGSAGTGLSSGANVLTF. CDR3 bases: TGTGCCGGCAGCGCGGGGACAGGGCTTTCCTCTGGGGCCAACGTCCTGACTTTC. This chain connects TRBV9 to TRBJ2-6, with 9 bases matching TRBD1. Germline CDR1 is SGDLS and CDR2 is YYNGEE. The CDR3 has 18 residues.

V usage is TRBV7-2 and J usage is TRBJ1-6; perhaps TRBD1 as D (6 bases). Trimming took off 5 bases at V and 4 bases at J, with 15 bases between the two ends. In germline, CDR1 is SGHTA, CDR2 FQGNSA. This CDR3 region has 16 residues. The CDR3 loop reads CASSIDGQIYNSPLHF. The CDR3 region has the DNA TGTGCCAGCAGCATTGATGGACAGATTTATAATTCACCCCTCCACTTT.

The rearrangement links TRBV20-1 to TRBJ1-4; the match to TRBD1 covers 7 bases. This CDR3 has 14 residues. The ends lost 6 bases at V and 3 bases at J; junction bases unmatched: 7. Germline loops: CDR1 DFQATT, CDR2 SNEGSKA (reference sequence). The CDR3 nucleotides read TGCAGTGCCCACTCAGGACAGGCTAATGAAAAACTGTTTTTT. Its translation: CSAHSGQANEKLFF.

V usage is TRBV6-5 and J usage is TRBJ1-6, with D unresolved. CDR1 is MNHEY, CDR2 SVGAGI, per germline. V lost 0 bases and J 5 bases, leaving 14 bases between the germline ends. CDR3 length equals 17 residues. The CDR3 coding sequence is TGTGCCAGCAGTTACTCCTCCCTCGGTGTTCATAATTCACCCCTCCACTTT. This codes for CASSYSSLGVHNSPLHF.

The chain couples TRBV6-2 or TRBV6-3 to TRBJ2-7; 7 bases are shared with TRBD1. The CDR3 has 14 amino acids. Germline values: CDR1 MNHEY, CDR2 SVGEGT. The ends lost 5 bases at V and 3 bases at J; junction bases unmatched: 7. CDR3 residues: CASSQRQGIYEQYF. CDR3 nucleotide sequence: TGTGCCAGCAGTCAAAGACAGGGTATCTACGAGCAGTACTTC.

The chain employs TRBV20-1 and TRBJ1-3, with TRBD1 as a possible D gene (5 bases). V was pared by 3 bases and J by 8 bases, with 17 bases between. The CDR3 has 14 residues. Germline V CDR1 and CDR2: DFQATT, SNEGSKA (reference sequence). The CDR3 here is CSASFREKADTIYF. In DNA, the CDR3 is TGCAGTGCTAGCTTCAGGGAAAAGGCTGACACCATATATTTT.

This clonotype was recorded only once. This chain connects TRBV3-1 to TRBJ2-1, with 7 positions matching TRBD2. V trimming: 2 bases; J trimming: 6 bases; junction bases outside the gene matches: 19. This CDR3 spans 19 amino acids. Germline CDR1 is LGHDT and CDR2 is YNNKEL (reference sequence). In DNA, the CDR3 is TGTGCCAGCAGCCAATTCCCGAGCGGGGAGGCCTTGGGTCTCAATGAGCAGTTCTTC. Encoded protein: CASSQFPSGEALGLNEQFF.